This TCR beta chain was retrieved from a study of shared T cell receptors in the human thymus. V trimming: 3 bases; J trimming: 4 bases; junction bases outside the gene matches: 5. The CDR3 has 14 amino acids. Per the germline V gene, CDR1 is LNHDA and CDR2 is SQIVND (reference sequence). Measured with immunoSEQ multiplex PCR; TCRdb has only the in-frame clones, and not every one. The sample records 500,000 to 850,000 clones, about 89% being singletons. These data were also reused for a study on human thymus T cells. This second study says: The thymus tissue came from resections taken during corrective heart surgery. It looked as if thymic and blood repertoires used V and J genes in a biased way. Related reports documented highly overlapping thymic repertoires among unrelated individuals.

The chain carries TRBV19 and TRBJ2-7; the match to TRBD1 covers 8 bases. The receptor's source is a boy under two years old with a congenital heart defect. The specimen sequenced was thymocytes. The CDR3 here is CASSIGRGPYEQYF. CDR3 nucleotides: TGTGCCAGTAGTATCGGCAGGGGGCCGTACGAGCAGTACTTC.